Detailed here is one T cell receptor (beta chain). The antigen is unknown. The sample comes from a study of shared clonotypes between healthy human individuals. Findings and limits, study-wide: On the whole, naive subsets had larger estimated richness than memory subsets had. Represented diversity, genetic and exposure-history alike, was limited by few donors.

With 1 base clipped from V and 7 bases from J, the junction kept 11 bases outside the gene matches. CDR3 length equals 16 residues. Per the germline V gene, CDR1 is SGHRS and CDR2 is YFSETQ. Per sorted-subset replicate PCR, input was approximately 0.2 ug DNA, representing about 32,000 T cell genomes. In the original processing: With immunoSEQ giving junction-only sequences and no quality scores, filtering differed. The protocol was immunoSEQ multiplex PCR, while the TCRdb copy is restricted to in-frame clones and leaves out a portion. V and J calls and clone size are given by that table; D and trimming were obtained from the DNA. The sample contains over a million clones, about 98% of which appear only once.

The V and J genes are TRBV5-1 and TRBJ2-3; TRBD2 matches 8 bases. Sequenced: naive CD4+ T cells sorted from blood. Subset reported: CD45RA+ positively selected. This clonotype was obtained from a man aged 25 to 45 in good health. CDR3 protein: CASSLQASGHGNTQYF. Here the CDR3 DNA reads TGCGCCAGCAGCTTGCAGGCTAGCGGGCACGGGAATACGCAGTATTTT.